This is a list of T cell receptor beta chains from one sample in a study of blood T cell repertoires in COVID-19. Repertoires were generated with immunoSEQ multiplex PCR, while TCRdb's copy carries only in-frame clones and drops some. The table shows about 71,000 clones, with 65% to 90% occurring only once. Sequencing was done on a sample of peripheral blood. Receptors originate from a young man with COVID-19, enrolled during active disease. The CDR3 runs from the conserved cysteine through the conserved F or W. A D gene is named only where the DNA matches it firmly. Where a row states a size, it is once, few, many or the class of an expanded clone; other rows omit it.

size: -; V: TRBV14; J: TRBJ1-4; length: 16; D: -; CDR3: CASSPQLGTTKEKLFF; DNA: TGTGCCAGCAGCCCACAGTTAGGAACAACCAAGGAAAAACTGTTTTTT
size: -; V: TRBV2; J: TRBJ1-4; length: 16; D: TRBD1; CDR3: CAPFRGQFTTNEKLFF; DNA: TGTGCCCCCTTCAGGGGACAGTTCACAACTAATGAAAAACTGTTTTTT
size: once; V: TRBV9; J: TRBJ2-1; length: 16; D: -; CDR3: CASSDRSGVGFNEQFF; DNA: TGTGCCAGCAGCGATCGGTCGGGGGTCGGGTTCAATGAGCAGTTCTTC
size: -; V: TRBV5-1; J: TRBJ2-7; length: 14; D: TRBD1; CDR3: CASSSRDRVDEQYF; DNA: TGCGCCAGCAGCTCGCGGGACAGGGTAGACGAGCAGTACTTC
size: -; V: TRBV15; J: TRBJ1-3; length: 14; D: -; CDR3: CATSRAGAGNTIYF; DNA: TGTGCCACCAGCAGGGCGGGGGCTGGAAACACCATATATTTT
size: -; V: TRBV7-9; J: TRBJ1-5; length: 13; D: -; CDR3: CASSSNSNQPQHF; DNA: TGTGCCAGCAGCTCTAATAGCAATCAGCCCCAGCATTTT
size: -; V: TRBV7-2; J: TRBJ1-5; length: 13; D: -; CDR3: CASSPRGGKPQHF; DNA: TGTGCCAGCAGCCCACGAGGGGGAAAGCCCCAGCATTTT
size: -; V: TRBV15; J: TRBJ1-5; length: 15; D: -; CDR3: CATSRDQGSNQPQHF; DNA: TGTGCCACCAGCAGAGATCAGGGTAGCAATCAGCCCCAGCATTTT
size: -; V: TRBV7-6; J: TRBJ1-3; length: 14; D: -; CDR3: CASSLRGGGNTIYF; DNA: TGTGCCAGCAGCTTACGGGGAGGTGGAAACACCATATATTTT
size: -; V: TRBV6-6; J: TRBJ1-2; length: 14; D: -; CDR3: CASRGGTGGRGYTF; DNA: TGTGCCAGCAGGGGGGGGACCGGCGGCCGTGGCTACACCTTC
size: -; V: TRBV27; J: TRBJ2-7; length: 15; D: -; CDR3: CASSPLPTSSHEQYF; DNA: TGTGCCAGCAGTCCTCTCCCGACTAGTTCCCACGAGCAGTACTTC
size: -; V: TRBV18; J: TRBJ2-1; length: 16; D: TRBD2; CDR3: CASSPGGLAGFYEQFF; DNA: TGTGCCAGCTCACCTGGGGGACTAGCGGGATTTTATGAGCAGTTCTTC
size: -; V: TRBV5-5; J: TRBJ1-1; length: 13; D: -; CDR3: CASSPRGDTEAFF; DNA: TGTGCCAGCAGCCCGCGGGGGGACACTGAAGCTTTCTTT
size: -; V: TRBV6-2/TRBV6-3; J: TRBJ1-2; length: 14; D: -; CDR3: CASSYSDTGYGYTF; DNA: TGTGCCAGCAGTTACTCTGACACCGGCTATGGCTACACCTTC
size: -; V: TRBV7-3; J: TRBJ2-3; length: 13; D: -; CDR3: CASSFQASDTQYF; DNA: TGTGCCAGCAGCTTTCAGGCTTCAGATACGCAGTATTTT
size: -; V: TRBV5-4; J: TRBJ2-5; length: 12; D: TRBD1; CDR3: CASGQGQETQYF; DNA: TGTGCCAGCGGACAGGGCCAAGAGACCCAGTACTTC
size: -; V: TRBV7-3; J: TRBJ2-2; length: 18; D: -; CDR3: CASSSRGRAGRSTGELFF; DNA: TGTGCCAGCAGCTCGCGGGGGCGGGCGGGCCGGAGCACCGGGGAGCTGTTTTTT
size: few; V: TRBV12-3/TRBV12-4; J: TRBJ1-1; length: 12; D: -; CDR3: CASSEGVTEAFF; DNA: TGTGCCAGCAGTGAGGGGGTAACTGAAGCTTTCTTT
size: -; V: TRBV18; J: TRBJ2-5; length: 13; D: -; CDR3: CASSLSGTGTQYF; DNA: TGTGCCAGCTCACTATCCGGAACGGGAACCCAGTACTTC
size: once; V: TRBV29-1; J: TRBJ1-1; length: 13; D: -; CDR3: CSVGTGLNTEAFF; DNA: TGCAGCGTTGGAACAGGCTTGAACACTGAAGCTTTCTTT
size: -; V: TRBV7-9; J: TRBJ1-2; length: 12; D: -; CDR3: CASSLFENGYTF; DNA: TGTGCCAGCAGCTTATTCGAGAATGGCTACACCTTC
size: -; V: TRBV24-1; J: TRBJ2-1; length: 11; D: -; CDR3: CATSVVNEQFF; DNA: TGTGCCACCAGTGTAGTCAATGAGCAGTTCTTC
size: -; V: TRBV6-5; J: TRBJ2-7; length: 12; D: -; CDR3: CAIPGASYEQYF; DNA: TGTGCCATCCCGGGTGCCTCCTACGAGCAGTACTTC
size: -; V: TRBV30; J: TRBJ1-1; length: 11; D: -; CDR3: CAWSVTGLSFF; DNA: TGTGCCTGGAGTGTGACAGGACTTTCTTTCTTT
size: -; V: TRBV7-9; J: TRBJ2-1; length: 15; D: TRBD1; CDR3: CASSSRTGGLDEQFF; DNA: TGTGCCAGCAGCTCGAGGACAGGGGGGTTGGATGAGCAGTTCTTC
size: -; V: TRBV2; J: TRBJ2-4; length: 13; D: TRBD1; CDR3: CASSDRGKGIQYF; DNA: TGTGCCAGCAGCGACAGGGGAAAAGGCATTCAGTACTTC
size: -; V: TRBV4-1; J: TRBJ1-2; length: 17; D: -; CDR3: CASSQGIGQDTNYGYTF; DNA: TGCGCCAGCAGCCAAGGAATCGGGCAGGACACTAACTATGGCTACACCTTC
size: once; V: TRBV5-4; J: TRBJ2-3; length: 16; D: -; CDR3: CASSPPGRRSTDTQYF; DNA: TGTGCCAGCAGCCCACCTGGGCGGAGGAGCACAGATACGCAGTATTTT
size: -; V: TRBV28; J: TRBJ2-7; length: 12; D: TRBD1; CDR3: CATDRGRYEQYF; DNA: TGTGCCACGGACAGGGGGCGTTACGAGCAGTACTTC